The source of this T cell receptor (beta chain) is a study of Graves' ophthalmopathy and Graves' hyperthyroidism. Clinical symptoms, serum thyroxine, TRAb, thyroid ultrasound and orbital computed tomography determined diagnosis. PBMCs came from approximately 10 ml of fresh peripheral blood. Study observations and caveats: Blood also carried most expanded thyroid clonotypes exceeding 0.001 frequency. Discriminating ophthalmopathy from stable hyperthyroidism, a 13-signature model attained a sensitivity of 87.88% and a specificity of around 77%.

This clonotype was observed at least ten times. The antigen is not known. The CDR3 spans 14 residues. The trim removed 7 bases at V and 6 bases at J, leaving 13 bases unmatched. CDR1 is SQVTM, CDR2 ANQGSEA, per germline. The authors amplified TCR beta CDR3 regions from RNA transcripts. A first-round RT-PCR used HTBI primers, followed by a second-round multiplex PCR. Each CDR3 protein is one row after TCRdb ran MiXCR on the multiplex PCR reads. This sample has about 740,000 distinct CDR3 sequences, with roughly 40% found just once. The sequencing input was peripheral blood. This clonotype was sampled from an adult man with Graves' ophthalmopathy. J is TRBJ2-7 and V is TRBV29-1; 9 nucleotides match TRBD2. CDR3 bases: TGCAGCGCCAACCGACCGGGACTAGCAGGCGAGCAGTACTTC. Translated: CSANRPGLAGEQYF.